Below are 21 T cell receptor beta chains sequenced from a single sample in a study of cytomegalovirus exposure and HLA in healthy donors. The PCR ran on 60 Vbeta and 13 Jbeta primers. Profiled with immunoSEQ multiplex PCR; TCRdb holds only in-frame clones, not every one. In the table there are tens of thousands of clones, 80% of which are singletons. Sample: PBMCs. All receptors come from a woman between 45 and 60 years old in good health and CMV-seropositive.

The J gene is TRBJ2-5, the V gene TRBV28; TRBD2 aligns across 7 bases. The CDR3 extends over 14 amino acids. CDR1 is MDHEN, CDR2 SYDVKM, per germline. With V trimmed by 3 bases and J by 2 bases, 3 bases remained unmatched. CDR3 in DNA: TGTGCCAGCAGTTTCTGGGGGGGACAAGAGACCCAGTACTTC. Amino acid sequence: CASSFWGGQETQYF.

The chain couples TRBV29-1 to TRBJ2-3, with 12 bases identical to TRBD2. With 1 base clipped from V and 6 bases from J, the junction kept 14 bases outside the gene matches. CDR1 is SQVTM, CDR2 ANQGSEA, per germline. The CDR3 extends over 18 amino acids. DNA for the CDR3: TGCAGCGTTGAAGCCCGACGACTAGCGGGGGCCTCCCGGGATACGCAGTATTTT. Amino acid sequence: CSVEARRLAGASRDTQYF.

The chain combines TRBV5-6 with TRBJ1-2, with 12 nucleotides matching TRBD1. The germline V gene encodes CDR1 SGHDT and CDR2 YYEEEE. The V gene end was trimmed by 3 bases and the J gene end by 7 bases; junction bases not matched to a gene: 7. The CDR3 has 15 residues. CDR3 in DNA: TGTGCCAGCAGCTCGGGGGGACAGGGGGCGTTTGGCTACACCTTC. Encoded protein: CASSSGGQGAFGYTF.

The chain has TRBV30 and TRBJ2-3; TRBD2 agrees at 14 bases. The CDR3 loop spans 17 amino acids. The J segment lost 3 bases and the V segment lost 2 bases, leaving 7 bases of the junction unmatched. Germline lookup yields CDR1 GTSNPN and CDR2 SVGIG (reference sequence). DNA of the CDR3: TGTGCCTGGAGTAGGACTAGCGGGAGGAGGGGGACAGATACGCAGTATTTT. Encoded protein: CAWSRTSGRRGTDTQYF. The full variable domain, completed using reference TRBV30 and TRBJ2-3, is SQTIHQWPATLVQPVGSPLSLECTVEGTSNPNLYWYRQAAGRGLQLLFYSVGIGQISSEVPQNLSASRPQDRQFILSSKKLLLSDSGFYLCAWSRTSGRRGTDTQYFGPGTRLTVL.

The J gene is TRBJ2-5, the V gene TRBV11-1; a possible D gene is TRBD1 (6 bases). The germline V and J ends were trimmed by 4 bases and 4 bases, with 13 bases remaining between them. Germline assignment: CDR1 SGHAT and CDR2 FQDESV (reference sequence). This CDR3 contains 14 residues. In nucleotides, the CDR3 is TGTGCCAGCAGCTCCCGACAGGTAGGAGAGACCCAGTACTTC. Encoded protein: CASSSRQVGETQYF.

This clone appeared a few times. CDR3 DNA: TGTGCCAGCAGCTTGGAGGCGGGTTCACCCCTCCACTTT. Translated, it gives CASSLEAGSPLHF. The chain has TRBV5-6 and TRBJ1-6; D call uncertain. V was cut by 0 bases and J by 9 bases, with 7 bases left in between. In germline, CDR1 is SGHDT, CDR2 YYEEEE. CDR3 length equals 13 residues. Combining the CDR3 with reference TRBV5-6 and TRBJ1-6 gives the whole variable domain DAGVTQSPTHLIKTRGQQVTLRCSPKSGHDTVSWYQQALGQGPQFIFQYYEEEERQRGNFPDRFSGHQFPNYSSELNVNALLLGDSALYLCASSLEAGSPLHFGNGTRLTVT.

The V gene is TRBV10-3, the J gene TRBJ1-2, with a possible D match to TRBD1 (6 bases). The V gene lost 6 bases and the J gene lost 4 bases, with 18 bases spanning the gap. The CDR3 consists of 15 residues. Germline V gives CDR1 ENHRY, CDR2 SYGVKD. CDR3 DNA sequence: TGTGCCATCAGCAAGCGACCACAGGGTGCCTATGGCTACACCTTC. It yields the protein CAISKRPQGAYGYTF.

The chain couples TRBV19 to TRBJ2-5; 11 bases are a match to TRBD2. The CDR3 totals 17 residues. J lost 4 bases, V lost 3 bases, and 10 bases had no gene match. Germline lookup yields CDR1 LNHDA and CDR2 SQIVND (reference sequence). Here the CDR3 reads CASSMGSGGALAETQYF. CDR3 nucleotide sequence: TGTGCCAGTAGTATGGGTAGCGGGGGGGCCCTGGCAGAGACCCAGTACTTC.

The J gene is TRBJ1-6, the V gene TRBV14; D call uncertain. The CDR3 has 15 amino acids. The V end lost 0 bases, the J end lost 9 bases, and 12 bases lay between the germline ends. Per the germline V gene, CDR1 is SGHDN and CDR2 is FVKESK. CDR3: CASSQEERRISPLHF. In nucleotides, the CDR3 is TGTGCCAGCAGCCAAGAGGAAAGGAGGATTTCACCCCTCCACTTT.

The rearrangement links TRBV18 to TRBJ1-4; D perhaps matches TRBD1 (6 bases). CDR1 is KGHSH and CDR2 is LQKENI in the germline V gene. The CDR3 is 15 amino acids. Trimming stripped 4 bases from V and 3 bases from J, with 12 bases between. The CDR3 bases are TGTGCCAGCTCACTAAATCGACAGGCTAATGAAAAACTGTTTTTT. It yields the protein CASSLNRQANEKLFF.

This chain connects TRBV9 to TRBJ2-4, with a possible D match to TRBD2 (6 bases). The CDR3 spans 17 residues. The germline CDR1 and CDR2 sequences are SGDLS and YYNGEE. V shed 0 bases and J shed 5 bases, with 18 bases lying between them. The CDR3 bases are TGTGCCAGCAGCGTAGGGGACTCGCACTGGAAGGAAAACATTCAGTACTTC. It translates to CASSVGDSHWKENIQYF.

This clone has only a few counts. J is TRBJ2-2 and V is TRBV11-3; 10 nucleotides match TRBD2. Trimming cost V 4 bases and J 1 base; bases outside gene matches: 0. CDR3 length: 15 residues. Looked up from germline, CDR1 is SGHNT and CDR2 is YENEEA. The CDR3 DNA sequence: TGTGCCAGCAGCTGGACTAGCGGGAACACCGGGGAGCTGTTTTTT. This sequence encodes CASSWTSGNTGELFF.

The J gene is TRBJ1-2, the V gene TRBV7-8; maybe TRBD1 (5 bases). This CDR3 region has 14 residues. Trimming took 1 base from V and 5 from J, leaving 11 bases between them. Germline CDR1 is SGHVS and CDR2 is FQNEAQ. Here the CDR3 reads CASSLGPEGYGYTF. CDR3 in DNA: TGTGCCAGCAGCTTAGGCCCGGAGGGGTATGGCTACACCTTC.

This chain joins TRBV15 and TRBJ1-3; D is undetermined. Germline V gene data show CDR1 as LNHNV and CDR2 as YYDKDF (reference sequence). V shed 0 bases and J shed 0 bases, with 6 bases lying between them. CDR3 length equals 15 residues. The DNA of the CDR3 is TGTGCCACCAGCAGAGATTTCCACTCTGGAAACACCATATATTTT. This codes for CATSRDFHSGNTIYF.

This sequence joins TRBV7-8 and TRBJ1-2, with TRBD1 matching over 7 bases. This CDR3 region has 16 residues. The germline gives CDR1 SGHVS, CDR2 FQNEAQ. Trimming removed 1 base from V and 4 bases from J; junction bases left unmatched: 9. The DNA of the CDR3 is TGTGCCAGCAGCTTAGACGGGAGACAGGGATCCTATGGCTACACCTTC. Translating gives CASSLDGRQGSYGYTF.

The V and J genes are TRBV2 and TRBJ1-5, with D hard to call. The CDR3 is 12 residues long. The germline V gene encodes CDR1 SNHLY and CDR2 FYNNEI. Trimming left V 0 bases short and J 15 bases short, with 12 bases between. The CDR3 protein is CASSEAGRPGHF. The CDR3 DNA follows: TGTGCCAGCAGTGAAGCAGGGAGGCCCGGGCATTTT.

This clone was detected only a few times. V usage is TRBV5-1 and J usage is TRBJ2-5, with no clear D. CDR3 length: 15 amino acids. V shed 5 bases and J shed 1 base, with 15 bases lying between them. Germline values: CDR1 SGHRS, CDR2 YFSETQ. The CDR3 sequence: CASSRASPPQETQYF. For the CDR3, the DNA is TGCGCCAGCAGTAGAGCTTCCCCTCCCCAAGAGACCCAGTACTTC.

The chain recombines TRBV11-2 with TRBJ2-3; 9 bases are a match to TRBD1. After removal of 0 bases from V and 5 bases from J, the junction contained 18 bases not matched to a gene. The CDR3 totals 20 residues. CDR1 SGHAT and CDR2 FQNNGV come from the germline V gene. This chain's CDR3 is CASSLDRDRVLLAHGDTQYF. The CDR3 DNA reads as TGTGCCAGCAGCTTAGATAGGGACAGGGTCTTATTGGCACACGGAGATACGCAGTATTTT.

The rearrangement uses TRBV7-9 and TRBJ1-6; 7 bases are a match to TRBD1. The length of the CDR3 is 16 residues. With 5 bases clipped from V and 6 bases from J, the junction kept 10 bases outside the gene matches. Germline V gene sequence: CDR1 SEHNR, CDR2 FQNEAQ (reference sequence). CDR3 nucleotide sequence: TGTGCCAGCAGCCCGAGCGGGGGGACAGCTAATTCACCCCTCCACTTT. Protein sequence: CASSPSGGTANSPLHF.

The J gene is TRBJ2-2, the V gene TRBV2; 8 nucleotides align to TRBD2. Germline V lookup: CDR1 SNHLY, CDR2 FYNNEI. V lost 6 bases, J lost 0 bases, and 6 bases stayed unmatched. The length of the CDR3 is 16 residues. CDR3 coding DNA: TGTGCCAGCAGCCGAACTAGCGGAACGAACACCGGGGAGCTGTTTTTT. It yields the protein CASSRTSGTNTGELFF.

This clone is categorized as medium-sized. V and J are TRBV19 and TRBJ2-3, with D unclear. The CDR3 loop spans 12 amino acids. Germline V gene data show CDR1 as LNHDA and CDR2 as SQIVND (reference sequence). V was cut by 6 bases and J by 0 bases, with 4 bases left in between. This CDR3 is CASRQSTDTQYF. DNA of the CDR3: TGTGCCAGTAGACAGAGCACAGATACGCAGTATTTT.